This T cell receptor beta chain emerged from a study of T cell changes during pregnancy in multiple sclerosis. Generated by immunoSEQ multiplex PCR, the TCRdb table keeps only in-frame clones and is missing some. The repertoire holds about 110,000 clones, with roughly 89% as singletons. This CDR3 region has 21 residues. Losses at the gene ends were 0 bases for V and 9 bases for J; bases not matched to a gene: 20. Germline V gene lookup returns CDR1 SGHRS and CDR2 YFSETQ. Sequences were derived from peripheral blood, sampled before pregnancy. This sequence was found in a female donor with multiple sclerosis, enrolled in a pregnancy study. V usage is TRBV5-1 and J usage is TRBJ2-1; 14 positions match TRBD2. The CDR3 DNA sequence: TGCGCCAGCAGCTTGGGACCCCCACCGGGACTAGCGGGAGACTTGGTTGGTGAGCAGTTCTTC. Translated, it gives CASSLGPPPGLAGDLVGEQFF.